This section outlines one TCR beta chain sequence together with its context. Method: immunoSEQ multiplex PCR; TCRdb's copy keeps in-frame clones and lacks some. Among approximately 500,000 clones, 88% were seen once, and the ten largest hold roughly 1.9%. CDR3 size: 13 residues. Germline V gene sequence: CDR1 MNHEY, CDR2 SVGAGI. Trimming stripped 0 bases from V and 4 bases from J, with 5 bases between. This entry comes from a study of blood T cell repertoires in COVID-19. The sample consisted of PBMCs or T cells enriched from blood (not recorded which). The sequence was obtained from a woman in her thirties or forties who had recovered from COVID-19. The chain employs TRBV6-5 and TRBJ2-3; TRBD2 might be the D (5 bases). The CDR3, as DNA: TGTGCCAGCAGTTACTCGAGGGCAGATACGCAGTATTTT. Its translation: CASSYSRADTQYF.